This is a list of T cell receptor beta chains from one sample in a study of shared clonotypes between healthy human individuals. The table came from immunoSEQ multiplex PCR; TCRdb's copy has only in-frame clones and leaves some out. In the table there are about 2 million clones, about 94% of which are singletons. Specimen: naive CD8+ T cells sorted from blood. These receptors all stem from a man aged 18 to 29 in good health. Both conserved end residues are trimmed from each CDR3.

v_call cdr3_aa
TRBV19 ASSIGGASSEQY
TRBV19 ASSMRGTEAF
TRBV11-2 ASSLAGPNTGELF
TRBV14 ASSPTGVRNTEAF
TRBV9 ASSRLDNEQF
TRBV5-1 ASSWTGHPYQETQY
TRBV7-6 ASSLAGGTYEQY
TRBV7-9 ASSLNVGPGVQY
TRBV27 ASSFLTTDGTGSYGYT
TRBV11-2 ASSSGTQGAYEQY
TRBV13 ASSLPRQGNTEAF
TRBV27 ASSYGTGSGAYEQY
TRBV11-2 ASSPPGHAYEQY
TRBV27 ASSPGQGNQPQH
TRBV6-5 ASSYDRESTEAF
TRBV30 AWNPWTDYNYGYT
TRBV27 ASSLSVWQGPETQY
TRBV12-5 ASGLVSHEQF
TRBV28 ASSPVVDSEAF
TRBV10-3 AISDFRTYEAF
TRBV5-4 ASSLDGEGPSSGNTIY
TRBV7-9 ASSSDRDRAYYEQY
TRBV5-4 ASSFEGLAGNNEQF
TRBV6-1 ASRGQGWEKLF
TRBV7-8 ASSLGGAYTDTQY